The T cell receptor (beta chain) under discussion was sequenced for a study of blood T cell repertoires in COVID-19. Study background: From the United States, Italy and Spain came samples of acute and convalescent COVID-19.

In the authors' workflow: Amplification of reference gene primers provided the estimated nucleated cell counts. Generated by immunoSEQ multiplex PCR, the TCRdb table keeps only in-frame clones and is missing some. D and trimming were read from the DNA, whereas the V and J calls and clone size are those reported in that table. The sample has some 60,000 clones; 75% to 90% are singletons. The sample was peripheral blood. This receptor was identified in a human donor in a cohort sampled during active COVID-19.

As DNA, the CDR3 is TGTGCCTGGAGTGTAGCCTCCTATGGCTACACCTTC. Protein product: CAWSVASYGYTF. The V gene is TRBV30, the J gene TRBJ1-2; D not resolved. V lost 0 bases and J lost 4, with 6 bases in between. The CDR3 contains 12 residues. CDR1 is GTSNPN and CDR2 is SVGIG in the germline V gene (reference sequence).